This T cell receptor beta chain was captured in a study of T cells after yellow fever vaccination. The CDR3 has 11 residues. Germline loops: CDR1 ENHRY, CDR2 SYGVKD. V lost 6 bases and J lost 6, with 9 bases in between. TCRdb ran MiXCR on the 5' RACE reads and lists one entry per CDR3 protein. The repertoire consists of 500,000 to 650,000 distinct CDR3 sequences, with around 16% occurring once and the leading ten covering 17%. The table lists this clonotype with a few counts. This sequence joins TRBV10-3 and TRBJ2-7, with D maybe TRBD1 (6 bases). This receptor was obtained from a man between 18 and 35 years old who received the YFV17D yellow fever vaccine. The input for sequencing was PBMCs, taken about 5 days after the first yellow fever vaccination. The chain's CDR3 is CAISRGGEQYV. In DNA form, the CDR3 reads TGTGCCATCAGCAGGGGCGGCGAGCAGTACGTC.